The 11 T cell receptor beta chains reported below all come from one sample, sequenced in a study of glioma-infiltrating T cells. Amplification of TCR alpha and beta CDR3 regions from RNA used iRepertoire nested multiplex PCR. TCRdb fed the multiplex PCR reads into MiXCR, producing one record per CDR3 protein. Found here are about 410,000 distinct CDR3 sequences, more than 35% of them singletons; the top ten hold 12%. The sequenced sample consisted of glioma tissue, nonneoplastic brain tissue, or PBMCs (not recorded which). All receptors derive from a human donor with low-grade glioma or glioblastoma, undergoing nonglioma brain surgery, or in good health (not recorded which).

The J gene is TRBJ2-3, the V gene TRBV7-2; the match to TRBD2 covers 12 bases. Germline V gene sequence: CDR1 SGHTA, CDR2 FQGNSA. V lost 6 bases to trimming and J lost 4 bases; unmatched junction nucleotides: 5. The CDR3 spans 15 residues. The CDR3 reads CASRYGLAGPDTQYF. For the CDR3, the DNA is TGTGCCAGCAGATATGGACTAGCGGGGCCAGATACGCAGTATTTT.

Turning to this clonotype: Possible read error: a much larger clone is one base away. The CDR3 loop reads CASTIKWWSTEAFF. CDR3 coding DNA: TGTGCCAGCACCATAAAATGGTGGAGCACTGAAGCTTTCTTT. The rearrangement uses TRBV6-1 and TRBJ1-1; D remains ambiguous. Germline-derived CDR1 and CDR2 are MNHNS and SASEGT. This CDR3 has 14 amino acids. Trimming cost V 7 bases and J 4 bases, with 16 bases left between them.

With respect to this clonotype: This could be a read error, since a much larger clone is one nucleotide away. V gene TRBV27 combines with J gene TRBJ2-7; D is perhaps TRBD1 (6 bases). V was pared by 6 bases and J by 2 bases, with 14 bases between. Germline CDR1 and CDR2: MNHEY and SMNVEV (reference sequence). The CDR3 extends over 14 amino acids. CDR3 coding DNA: TGTGCCAGCAGCCTTATGGGACACCCCTACGAGCAGTACTTC. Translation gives CASSLMGHPYEQYF.

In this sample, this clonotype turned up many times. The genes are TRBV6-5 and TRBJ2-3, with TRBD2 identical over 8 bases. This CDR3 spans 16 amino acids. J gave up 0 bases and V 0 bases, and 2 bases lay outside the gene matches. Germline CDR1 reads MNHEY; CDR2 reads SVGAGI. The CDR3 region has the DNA TGTGCCAGCAGTTACTCCCAGCGGGAGAGCACAGATACGCAGTATTTT. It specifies CASSYSQRESTDTQYF.

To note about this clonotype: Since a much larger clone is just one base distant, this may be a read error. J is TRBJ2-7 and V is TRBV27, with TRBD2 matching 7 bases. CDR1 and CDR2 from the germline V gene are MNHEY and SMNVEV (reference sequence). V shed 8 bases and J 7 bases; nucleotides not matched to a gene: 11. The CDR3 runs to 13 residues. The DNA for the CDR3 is TGTGCCAGCGTCCCGCGGGAGTTACATGAGCAGTACTTC. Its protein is CASVPRELHEQYF.

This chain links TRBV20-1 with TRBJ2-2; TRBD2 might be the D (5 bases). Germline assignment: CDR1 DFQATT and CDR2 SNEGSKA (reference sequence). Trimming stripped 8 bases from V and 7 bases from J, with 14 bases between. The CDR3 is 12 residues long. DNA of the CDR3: TGCAGTACGAGGGCCCAAAGCGGGGAGCTGTTTTTT. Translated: CSTRAQSGELFF.

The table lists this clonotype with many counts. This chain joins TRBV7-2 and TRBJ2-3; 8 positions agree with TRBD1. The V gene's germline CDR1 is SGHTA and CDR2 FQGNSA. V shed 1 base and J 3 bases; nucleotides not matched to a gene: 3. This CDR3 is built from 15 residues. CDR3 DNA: TGTGCCAGCAGCTTAGGGACAGGGAGTACAGATACGCAGTATTTT. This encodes CASSLGTGSTDTQYF.

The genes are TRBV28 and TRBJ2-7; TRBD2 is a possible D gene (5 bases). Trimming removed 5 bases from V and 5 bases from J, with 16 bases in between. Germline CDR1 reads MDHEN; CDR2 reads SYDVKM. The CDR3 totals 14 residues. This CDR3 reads CASSLFEGLHEQYF. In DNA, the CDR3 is TGTGCCAGCAGTCTCTTTGAGGGCCTCCACGAGCAGTACTTC.

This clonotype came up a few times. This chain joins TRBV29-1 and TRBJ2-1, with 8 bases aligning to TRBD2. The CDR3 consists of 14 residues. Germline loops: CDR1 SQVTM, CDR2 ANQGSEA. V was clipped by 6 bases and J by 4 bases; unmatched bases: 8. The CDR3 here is CSVPGTREYNEQFF. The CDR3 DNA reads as TGCAGCGTCCCCGGGACTAGGGAGTACAATGAGCAGTTCTTC.

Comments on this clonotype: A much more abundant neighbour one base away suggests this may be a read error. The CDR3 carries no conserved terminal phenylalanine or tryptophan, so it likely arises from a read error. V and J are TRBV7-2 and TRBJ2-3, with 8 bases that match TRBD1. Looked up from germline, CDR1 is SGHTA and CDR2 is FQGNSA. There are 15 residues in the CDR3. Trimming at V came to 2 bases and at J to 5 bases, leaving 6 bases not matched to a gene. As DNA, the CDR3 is TGTGCCAGCAGCTTATCATTGACAGGGGAAGATACGCAGTATTCT. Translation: CASSLSLTGEDTQYS.

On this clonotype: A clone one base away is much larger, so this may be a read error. CDR3 residues: CASSYFIMGQDSYEQYF. The CDR3 DNA follows: TGTGCCAGCAGTTACTTTATCATGGGACAGGATTCCTACGAGCAGTACTTC. The rearrangement uses TRBV6-6 and TRBJ2-7, with TRBD1 matching over 8 bases. V was clipped by 1 base and J by 1 base; unmatched bases: 9. The CDR3 has 17 amino acids. Germline V lookup: CDR1 MNHNY, CDR2 SVGAGI (reference sequence).